There are a few counts of the clone carrying this T cell receptor (beta chain). Antigen unknown. Using a J-beta primer mix together with a sample-barcoded 5' primer, a second PCR was run for roughly 6 to 12 cycles. Using its own MiXCR run on the 5' RACE reads, TCRdb lists one record per CDR3 protein. The sample shows around 1,000,000 distinct CDR3 sequences, roughly 24% of them seen only once. This sample is drawn from a study of blood T cells in healthy people across ages. Study-wide results and limits: The percentage of naive T cells correlated strongly with TCR beta diversity.

This CDR3 spans 16 amino acids. The V and J ends lost 7 bases and 1 base, in that order; junction bases with no gene match: 10. This sample also appeared in a second study, on T cells of mothers and their children. That paper adds: Donation involved three healthy Caucasian mothers and the six children that they had.

The rearrangement links TRBV12-3 or TRBV12-4 to TRBJ2-1, with 7 bases aligning to TRBD1. The origin of this receptor is a girl aged 2 to 9 in good health. The sample was blood. CDR3 protein: CASTMTGIGSYNEQFF. The DNA of the CDR3 is TGTGCCAGCACCATGACAGGGATAGGGTCCTACAATGAGCAGTTCTTC.